This TCR beta chain comes out of a study of cytomegalovirus exposure and HLA in healthy donors. This clone appeared a single time. Antigen unknown. Whole-study findings and limits: Reported findings show TCR beta sequences accurately forecast HLA-A and HLA-B alleles in most subjects.

13 Jbeta primers and 60 Vbeta primers were used for the PCR. Libraries were prepared by immunoSEQ multiplex PCR; TCRdb keeps only in-frame clonotypes and omits some of them. The sample lists under 130,000 clones, 69% occurring once. J gave up 0 bases and V 5 bases, and 7 bases lay outside the gene matches. The CDR3 consists of 16 residues. Germline CDR1 is SGHVS and CDR2 is FNYEAQ. The sequenced sample consisted of PBMCs. The chain has TRBV7-6 and TRBJ2-3, with 8 nucleotides matching TRBD1. The TCR sequence derives from a man aged 25 to 45 in good health and CMV-seronegative. Written as DNA, the CDR3 is TGTGCCAGCAGCCACCTGGACAGGGCAAGCACAGATACGCAGTATTTT. It yields the protein CASSHLDRASTDTQYF. Full variable domain (outside the CDR3, taken from reference TRBV7-6 and TRBJ2-3): GAGVSQSPRYKVTKRGQDVALRCDPISGHVSLYWYRQALGQGPEFLTYFNYEAQQDKSGLPNDRFSAERPEGSISTLTIQRTEQRDSAMYRCASSHLDRASTDTQYFGPGTRLTVL.